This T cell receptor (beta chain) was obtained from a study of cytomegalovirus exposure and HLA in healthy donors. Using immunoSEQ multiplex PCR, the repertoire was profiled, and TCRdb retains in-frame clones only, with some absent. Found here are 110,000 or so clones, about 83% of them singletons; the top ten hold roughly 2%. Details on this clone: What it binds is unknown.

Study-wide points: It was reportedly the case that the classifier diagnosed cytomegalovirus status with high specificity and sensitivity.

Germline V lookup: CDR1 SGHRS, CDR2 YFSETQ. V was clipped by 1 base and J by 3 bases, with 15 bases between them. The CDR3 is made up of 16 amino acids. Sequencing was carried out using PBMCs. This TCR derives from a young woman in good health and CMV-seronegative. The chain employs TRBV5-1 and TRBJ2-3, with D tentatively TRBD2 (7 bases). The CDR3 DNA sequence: TGCGCCAGCAGCTTGCGGCTGCGGGGGCCGACAGATACGCAGTATTTT. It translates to CASSLRLRGPTDTQYF.